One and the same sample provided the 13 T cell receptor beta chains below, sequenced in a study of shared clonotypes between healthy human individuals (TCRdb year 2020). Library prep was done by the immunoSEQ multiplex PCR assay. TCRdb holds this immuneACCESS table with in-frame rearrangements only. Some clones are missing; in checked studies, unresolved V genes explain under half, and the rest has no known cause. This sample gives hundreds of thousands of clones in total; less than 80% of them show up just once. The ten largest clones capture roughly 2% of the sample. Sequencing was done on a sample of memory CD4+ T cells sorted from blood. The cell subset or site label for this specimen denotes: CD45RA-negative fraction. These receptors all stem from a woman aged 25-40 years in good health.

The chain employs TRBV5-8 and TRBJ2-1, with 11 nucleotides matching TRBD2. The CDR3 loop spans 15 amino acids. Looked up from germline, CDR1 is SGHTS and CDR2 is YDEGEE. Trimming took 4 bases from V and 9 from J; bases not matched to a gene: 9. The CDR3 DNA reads TGTGCCAGCAGCCTAGGACTAGCGGGTGTGGTTGAGCAGTTCTTC. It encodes CASSLGLAGVVEQFF.

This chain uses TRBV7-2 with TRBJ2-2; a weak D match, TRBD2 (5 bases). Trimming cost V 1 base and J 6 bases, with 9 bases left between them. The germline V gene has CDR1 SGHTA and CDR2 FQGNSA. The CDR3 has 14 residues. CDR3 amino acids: CASSLVSGSGELFF. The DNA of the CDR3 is TGTGCCAGCAGCTTAGTTTCGGGGTCCGGGGAGCTGTTTTTT.

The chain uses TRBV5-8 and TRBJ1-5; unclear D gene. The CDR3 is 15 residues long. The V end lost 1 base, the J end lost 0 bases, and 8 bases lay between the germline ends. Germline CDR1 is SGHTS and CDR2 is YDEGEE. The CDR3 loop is CASSLRWSSNQPQHF. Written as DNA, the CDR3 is TGTGCCAGCAGCTTGCGGTGGAGTAGCAATCAGCCCCAGCATTTT.

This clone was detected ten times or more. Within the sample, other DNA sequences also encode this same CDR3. CDR3 coding DNA: TGTGCCAGCAGCTTGGTAAGGGTCTACAATGAGCAGTTCTTC. Encoded protein: CASSLVRVYNEQFF. The V gene is TRBV7-8, the J gene TRBJ2-1, with D uncertain. V lost 3 bases and J 3 bases, leaving 9 bases between the germline ends. The CDR3 has 14 amino acids. CDR1 is SGHVS and CDR2 is FQNEAQ in the germline V gene.

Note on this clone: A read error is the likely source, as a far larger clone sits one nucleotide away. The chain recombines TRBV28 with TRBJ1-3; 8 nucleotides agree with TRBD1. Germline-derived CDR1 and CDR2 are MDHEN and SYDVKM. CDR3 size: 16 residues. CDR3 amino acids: CASSPSQGAKGSTIYF. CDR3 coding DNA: TGTGCCAGCAGCCCCTCCCAGGGGGCTAAGGGAAGCACCATATATTTT.

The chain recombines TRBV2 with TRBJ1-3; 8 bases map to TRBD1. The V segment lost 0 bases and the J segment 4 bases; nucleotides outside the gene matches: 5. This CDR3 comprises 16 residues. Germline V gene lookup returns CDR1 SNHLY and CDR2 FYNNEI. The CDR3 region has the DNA TGTGCCAGCAGTGAAGCGCAGGGGGCTCTCGGAAACACCATATATTTT. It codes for CASSEAQGALGNTIYF.

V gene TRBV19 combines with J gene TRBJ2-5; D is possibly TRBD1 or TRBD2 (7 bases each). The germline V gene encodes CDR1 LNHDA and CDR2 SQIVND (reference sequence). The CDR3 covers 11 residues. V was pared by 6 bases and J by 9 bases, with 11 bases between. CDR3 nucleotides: TGTGCCAGTAGGGCAGGGGGGGCCCAGTACTTC. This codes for CASRAGGAQYF.

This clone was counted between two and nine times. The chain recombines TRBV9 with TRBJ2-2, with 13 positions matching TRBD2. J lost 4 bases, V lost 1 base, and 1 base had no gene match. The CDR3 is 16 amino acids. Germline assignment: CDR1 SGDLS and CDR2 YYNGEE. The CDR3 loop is CASSVRLAGGTGELFF. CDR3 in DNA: TGTGCCAGCAGCGTAAGACTAGCGGGGGGCACCGGGGAGCTGTTTTTT.

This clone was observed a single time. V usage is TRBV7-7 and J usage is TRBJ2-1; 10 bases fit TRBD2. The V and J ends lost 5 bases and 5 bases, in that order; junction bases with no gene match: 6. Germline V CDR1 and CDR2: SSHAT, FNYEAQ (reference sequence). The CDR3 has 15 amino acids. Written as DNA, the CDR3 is TGTGCCAGCAGCACCGGGACTAGCGCCCACAATGAGCAGTTCTTC. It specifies CASSTGTSAHNEQFF.

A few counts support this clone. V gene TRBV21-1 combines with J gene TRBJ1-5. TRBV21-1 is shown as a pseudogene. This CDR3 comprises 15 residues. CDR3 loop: CASSSYGFCNQPQHF. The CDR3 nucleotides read TGTGCCAGCAGCAGCTACGGGTTTTGCAATCAGCCCCAGCATTTT.

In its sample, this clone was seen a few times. The CDR3 protein is CASSGTSHDYYGYTF. The CDR3 DNA is TGTGCCAGCAGTGGGACATCCCATGACTACTATGGCTACACCTTC. V usage is TRBV6-1 and J usage is TRBJ1-2, with TRBD1 as a possible D gene (5 bases). The CDR3 runs 15 residues. The V end was cut by 4 bases, the J end by 3 bases, with 15 bases between. The germline gives CDR1 MNHNS, CDR2 SASEGT.

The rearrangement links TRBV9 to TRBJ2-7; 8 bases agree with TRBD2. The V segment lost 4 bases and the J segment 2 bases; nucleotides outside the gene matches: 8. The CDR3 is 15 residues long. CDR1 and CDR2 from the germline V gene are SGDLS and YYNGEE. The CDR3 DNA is TGTGCCAGCAGCCCCCGAGCGGGAGAAACCTACGAGCAGTACTTC. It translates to CASSPRAGETYEQYF.

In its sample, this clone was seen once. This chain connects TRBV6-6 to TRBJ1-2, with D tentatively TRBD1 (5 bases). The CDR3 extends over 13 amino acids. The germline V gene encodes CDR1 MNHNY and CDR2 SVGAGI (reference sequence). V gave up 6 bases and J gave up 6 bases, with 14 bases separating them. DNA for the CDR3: TGTGCCAGCAGCCCCCGGGGAGGGGATGGCTACACCTTC. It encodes CASSPRGGDGYTF.